The present T cell receptor (beta chain) was sequenced within a study of control samples from healthy donors and cancer patients. Assay: immunoSEQ multiplex PCR; the TCRdb copy retains only in-frame clones and omits some. The sample holds 150,000 to 200,000 clones, 91% seen once. The CDR3 is 15 residues long. Germline lookup yields CDR1 MDHEN and CDR2 SYDVKM. Between the trimmed V and J ends, which lost 4 bases and 5 bases, there was a span of 14 bases. The sequence came from a woman younger than 45 in good health. Sequencing was performed on blood. The chain employs TRBV28 and TRBJ2-2; D assignment may be TRBD1 or TRBD2 (7 bases each). As DNA, the CDR3 is TGTGCCAGCAGTTCGACAGGGAGGGGGACCGGGGAGCTGTTTTTT. It yields the protein CASSSTGRGTGELFF.